This TCR beta chain was captured by sequencing in a study of shared clonotypes between healthy human individuals. About the research overall: Donors consisted of a couple of women and three men between 18 and 49.

This CDR3 is built from 14 residues. The V gene's germline CDR1 is MDHEN and CDR2 SYDVKM. Execution of the assay was at deep level. Generated by immunoSEQ multiplex PCR, the TCRdb table keeps only in-frame clones and is missing some. The sample contains some 530,000 clones, roughly 80% of which appear only once. Study-wide results and limits: Investigators collected only blood, and repertoires in tissues likely differ. It was expected that sequencing depth would affect clonotype sharing among donors.

On this clone: The target antigen is unknown. An end of the junction does not agree with germline; a read error may underlie this.

This rearrangement joins TRBV28 to TRBJ1-5, with 9 nucleotides matching TRBD1. The sequencing sample was made of PBMCs. The sequence was obtained from a woman aged 40 to 50 in good health. Some clones in this sample may be carry-over from other donors' samples. The CDR3: CASILQGAHQPQHF. The CDR3 DNA is TGTGCCAGCATTTTACAGGGGGCTCATCAGCCCCAGCATTTT.